This T cell receptor (beta chain) was captured in a study of breast tumors, draining lymph nodes, adjacent tissues. There are many counts of this clonotype. TCRdb ran MiXCR on the multiplex PCR reads and lists one entry per CDR3 protein. This sample has over 10,000 distinct CDR3 sequences; roughly two thirds occur once, and the top ten carry about 43%. This CDR3 contains 14 residues. CDR1 is MGHDK and CDR2 is SYGVNS in the germline V gene. The V gene end was trimmed by 5 bases and the J gene end by 5 bases; junction bases not matched to a gene: 6. The chain joins TRBV25-1 to TRBJ2-1, with 7 bases identical to TRBD1. The sample was tumor-adjacent breast tissue. The source of this sequence is a female donor with breast cancer. Some clones in this sample may be carry-over from other donors' samples. CDR3 in amino acids: CASSRGQIHNEQFF. The DNA for the CDR3 is TGTGCCAGCAGTCGGGGACAGATACACAATGAGCAGTTCTTC. Full variable domain (outside the CDR3, taken from reference TRBV25-1 and TRBJ2-1): EADIYQTPRYLVIGTGKKITLECSQTMGHDKMYWYQQDPGMELHLIHYSYGVNSTEKGDLSSESTVSRIRTEHFPLTLESARPSHTSQYLCASSRGQIHNEQFFGPGTRLTVL.